This T cell receptor beta chain is from a study of blood T cell repertoires in COVID-19. Study-wide context: The cDNA or gDNA used as material had been derived from T cells, B-cell-depleted T cells, or PBMCs.

Authors' processing steps: Using reference gene primer amplification, nucleated cell counts were estimated. Here immunoSEQ multiplex PCR was the method, and the copy in TCRdb shows in-frame clones only, minus some. V, J and clone size derive from that table, while D and trimming were established from the DNA sequence. This table has over 250,000 clones, over 75% appearing once. Trimming cost V 5 bases and J 3 bases, with 13 bases left between them. Germline CDR1 is KGHSH and CDR2 is LQKENI. The CDR3 is made up of 14 amino acids. The receptor's source is a human donor in a cohort sampled during active COVID-19. This rearrangement joins TRBV18 to TRBJ2-5, with D perhaps matching TRBD2 (5 bases). The specimen was peripheral blood. The CDR3 coding sequence is TGTGCCAGCTCAACAAGGACGGGAAAAGAGACCCAGTACTTC. This translates into CASSTRTGKETQYF. The whole variable domain, remainder taken from reference TRBV18 and TRBJ2-5, is NAGVMQNPRHLVRRRGQEARLRCSPMKGHSHVYWYRQLPEEGLKFMVYLQKENIIDESGMPKERFSAEFPKEGPSILRIQQVVRGDSAAYFCASSTRTGKETQYFGPGTRLLVL.